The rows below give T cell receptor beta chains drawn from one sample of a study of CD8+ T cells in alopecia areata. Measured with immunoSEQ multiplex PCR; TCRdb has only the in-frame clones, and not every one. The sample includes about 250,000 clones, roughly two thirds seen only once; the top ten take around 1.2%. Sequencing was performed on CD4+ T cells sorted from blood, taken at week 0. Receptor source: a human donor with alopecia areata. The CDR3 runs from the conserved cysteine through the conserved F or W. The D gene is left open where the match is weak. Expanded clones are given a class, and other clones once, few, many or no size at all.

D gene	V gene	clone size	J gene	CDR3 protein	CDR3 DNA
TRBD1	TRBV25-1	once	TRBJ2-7	CATQGAGQYEQYF	TGTGCCACCCAGGGGGCAGGGCAATACGAGCAGTACTTC
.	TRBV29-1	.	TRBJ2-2	CSVEVRKKSTGELFF	TGCAGCGTTGAAGTCCGTAAAAAGAGCACCGGGGAGCTGTTTTTT
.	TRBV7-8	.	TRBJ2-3	CASSLVAYTDTQYF	TGTGCCAGCAGCTTAGTGGCGTACACAGATACGCAGTATTTT
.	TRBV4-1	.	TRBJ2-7	CASSHLLGASYEQYF	TGCGCCAGCAGCCACCTCCTGGGCGCCTCCTACGAGCAGTACTTC
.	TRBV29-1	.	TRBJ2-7	CSVVRTGEYEQYF	TGCAGCGTTGTAAGGACGGGAGAGTACGAGCAGTACTTC
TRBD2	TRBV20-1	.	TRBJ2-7	CSARGGYEQYF	TGCAGTGCCCGCGGGGGTTACGAGCAGTACTTC
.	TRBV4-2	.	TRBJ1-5	CASSQDLARTSQPQHF	TGTGCCAGCAGCCAAGATTTGGCCAGGACCAGTCAGCCCCAGCATTTT
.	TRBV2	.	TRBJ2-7	CASSERRVPGEQYF	TGTGCCAGCAGTGAAAGAAGGGTTCCGGGAGAGCAGTACTTC
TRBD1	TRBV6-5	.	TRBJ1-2	CASSPDRVGGYTF	TGTGCCAGCAGTCCCGACAGGGTCGGTGGCTACACCTTC
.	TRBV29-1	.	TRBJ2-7	CSVDTLYEQYF	TGCAGCGTTGATACCCTCTACGAGCAGTACTTC
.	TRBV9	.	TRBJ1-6	CASSQDTFSSPLHF	TGTGCCAGCAGCCAGGACACCTTTAGTTCACCCCTCCACTTT
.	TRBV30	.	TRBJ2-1	CAWQTGTGEYNEQFF	TGTGCCTGGCAGACCGGGACGGGAGAGTACAATGAGCAGTTCTTC
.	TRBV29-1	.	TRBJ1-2	CSVGLSSGYGYTF	TGCAGCGTTGGTCTCTCTAGCGGCTATGGCTACACCTTC
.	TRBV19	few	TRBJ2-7	CAIHTYEQYF	TGTGCCATCCACACCTACGAGCAGTACTTC
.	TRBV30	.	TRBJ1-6	CAWSRTASNSPLHF	TGTGCCTGGAGCCGGACAGCTTCTAATTCACCCCTCCACTTT
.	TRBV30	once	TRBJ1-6	CAWRQGHSPLHF	TGTGCCTGGAGGCAGGGCCATTCACCCCTCCACTTT
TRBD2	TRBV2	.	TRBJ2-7	CASSETTSGGEQYF	TGTGCCAGCAGTGAAACCACCTCGGGGGGCGAGCAGTACTTC
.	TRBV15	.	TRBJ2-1	CATSRDVNNEQFF	TGTGCCACCAGCAGAGATGTCAACAATGAGCAGTTCTTC
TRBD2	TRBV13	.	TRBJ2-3	CASSSAASGVGSTDTQYF	TGTGCCAGCAGCTCAGCGGCTAGCGGGGTCGGGAGCACAGATACGCAGTATTTT
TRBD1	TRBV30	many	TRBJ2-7	CAWSGRWGQQYEQYF	TGTGCCTGGAGTGGCCGGTGGGGACAGCAATACGAGCAGTACTTC